This TCR beta chain was found in a study of blood T cell repertoires in COVID-19. Looking at the study overall: The United States, Italy and Spain supplied acute and convalescent COVID-19 samples.

Repertoires were generated with immunoSEQ multiplex PCR, while TCRdb's copy carries only in-frame clones and drops some. This table holds about 100,000 clones, about 86% found once. Individuals aged about 18 to 90 years were recruited from around 22 US areas. Donors of Cohort 3 who recovered were those that had two negative PCRs, clearance, or symptom resolution. This CDR3 comprises 15 residues. Germline loops: CDR1 SGHTA, CDR2 FQGNSA. The V segment lost 6 bases and the J segment 5 bases; nucleotides outside the gene matches: 12. The sequence was collected from a woman between 50 and 59 years old who had recovered from COVID-19. The chain carries TRBV7-2 and TRBJ2-5; TRBD1 agrees at 7 bases. The sequenced sample consisted of PBMCs or T cells enriched from blood (not recorded which). The DNA for the CDR3 is TGTGCCAGCAGGCAACTAGGGGGCTTAGGGGAGACCCAGTACTTC. Protein: CASRQLGGLGETQYF. Combining the CDR3 with reference TRBV7-2 and TRBJ2-5 gives the whole variable domain GAGVSQSPSNKVTEKGKDVELRCDPISGHTALYWYRQSLGQGLEFLIYFQGNSAPDKSGLPSDRFSAERTGGSVSTLTIQRTQQEDSAVYLCASRQLGGLGETQYFGPGTRLLVL.